This T cell receptor (beta chain) was profiled in a study of cytomegalovirus exposure and HLA in healthy donors. Study in general: The early release's HLA-typed donors yielded tens of millions of unique TCRs. General study results and limits: The likely origin of a cluster of highly shared sequence variants was a sequencing artifact. TCR beta chain V- and J-gene trimming was linked, in a later analysis, to a missense variant in DCLRE1C.

Turning to this clone: The antigen remains undetermined.

A multiplex PCR was run with 60 Vbeta primers and 13 Jbeta primers. Produced via immunoSEQ multiplex PCR; TCRdb's table is partial and in-frame only. The sample shows around 69,000 clones, 70% of them seen only once. The sequenced sample was PBMCs. This clonotype originated in a woman in her forties or fifties in good health and CMV-seropositive.

The CDR3 DNA is TGTGCCAGCTCACCACCGGGACAGCCAACCTACGAGCAGTACTTC. Translating it yields CASSPPGQPTYEQYF. V gene TRBV18 combines with J gene TRBJ2-7, with TRBD1 matching 7 bases. Germline-derived CDR1 and CDR2 are KGHSH and LQKENI. The J segment lost 2 bases and the V segment lost 0 bases, leaving 4 bases of the junction unmatched. This CDR3 region has 15 residues.